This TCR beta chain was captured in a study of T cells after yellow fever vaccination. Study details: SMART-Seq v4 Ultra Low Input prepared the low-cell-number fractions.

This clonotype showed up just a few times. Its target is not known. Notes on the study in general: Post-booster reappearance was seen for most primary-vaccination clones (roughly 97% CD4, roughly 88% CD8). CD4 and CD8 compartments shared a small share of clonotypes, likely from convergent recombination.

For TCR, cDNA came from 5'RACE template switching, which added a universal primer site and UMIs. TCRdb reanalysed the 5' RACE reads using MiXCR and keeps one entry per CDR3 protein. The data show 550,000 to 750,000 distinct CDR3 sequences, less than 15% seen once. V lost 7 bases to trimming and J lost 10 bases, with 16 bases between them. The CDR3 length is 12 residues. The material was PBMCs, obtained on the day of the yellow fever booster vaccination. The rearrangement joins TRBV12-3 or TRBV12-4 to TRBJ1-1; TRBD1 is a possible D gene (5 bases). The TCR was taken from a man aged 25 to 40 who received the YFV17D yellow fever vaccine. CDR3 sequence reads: CASTRMGVAAFF. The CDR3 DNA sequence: TGTGCCAGCACCAGAATGGGGGTTGCAGCTTTCTTT.